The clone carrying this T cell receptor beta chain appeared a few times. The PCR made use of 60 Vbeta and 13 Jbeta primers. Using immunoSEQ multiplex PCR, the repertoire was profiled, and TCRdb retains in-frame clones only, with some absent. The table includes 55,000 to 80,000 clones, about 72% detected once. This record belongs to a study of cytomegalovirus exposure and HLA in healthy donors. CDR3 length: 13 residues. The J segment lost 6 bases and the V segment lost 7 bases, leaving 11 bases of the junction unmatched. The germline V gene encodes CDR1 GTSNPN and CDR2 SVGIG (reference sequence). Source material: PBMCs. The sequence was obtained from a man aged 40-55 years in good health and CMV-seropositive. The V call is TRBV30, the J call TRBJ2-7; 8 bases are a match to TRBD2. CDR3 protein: CAFATSDFGEQYF. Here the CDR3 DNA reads TGTGCCTTCGCGACTAGCGACTTCGGCGAGCAGTACTTC. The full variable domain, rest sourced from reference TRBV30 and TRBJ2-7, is SQTIHQWPATLVQPVGSPLSLECTVEGTSNPNLYWYRQAAGRGLQLLFYSVGIGQISSEVPQNLSASRPQDRQFILSSKKLLLSDSGFYLCAFATSDFGEQYFGPGTRLTVT.